The 32 T cell receptor beta chains in this list originate from one sample, sequenced in a study of T cells in Graves' hyperthyroidism and ophthalmopathy. Using RNA transcripts as the source, TCR beta CDR3 regions were amplified. The HTBI set primed first-round TCR CDR3 RT-PCR. TCRdb reprocessed the multiplex PCR reads via MiXCR and lists one record per CDR3 protein. The sample comprises more than 95,000 distinct CDR3 sequences, less than 55% of which are singletons, and roughly 26% rests with the top ten. Sequencing was carried out using blood. These receptors all come from a man between 35 and 55 years old with Graves' hyperthyroidism.

This clonotype was seen more than once but under ten times. The rearrangement uses TRBV20-1 and TRBJ2-7, with TRBD2 matching 7 bases. The CDR3 is 15 amino acids. Germline CDR1 and CDR2: DFQATT and SNEGSKA (reference sequence). The V gene end was trimmed by 3 bases and the J gene end by 3 bases; junction bases not matched to a gene: 11. CDR3 sequence (DNA): TGCAGTGCTAGGGGGGTTAGCGGGTGGAACTACGAGCAGTACTTC. Protein: CSARGVSGWNYEQYF.

This clonotype was counted ten times or more. The CDR3, as DNA: TGCGCCAGCAGCTTGGGGGGACCGGGAAACAATGAGCAGTTCTTC. This gives the protein CASSLGGPGNNEQFF. This chain joins TRBV5-1 and TRBJ2-1; tentatively, D is TRBD1 or TRBD2 (5 bases each). Germline V lookup: CDR1 SGHRS, CDR2 YFSETQ. The V end lost 0 bases, the J end lost 5 bases, and 12 bases lay between the germline ends. This CDR3 is 15 amino acids long.

The rearrangement uses TRBV3-1 and TRBJ1-4; D gene unclear. The CDR3 is 15 residues long. Germline values: CDR1 LGHDT, CDR2 YNNKEL (reference sequence). With 5 bases removed from V and 8 bases from J, the gap between germline ends came to 18 bases. In DNA, the CDR3 is TGTGCCAGCAGCTTAGATCGGTGGGTTGGCGAAAAACTGTTTTTT. Translated: CASSLDRWVGEKLFF.

As to this clonotype: A single base separates this from a much larger clone, so it may be a read error. The rearrangement uses TRBV6-5 and TRBJ1-2; 7 nucleotides match TRBD1. The V and J ends lost 6 bases and 7 bases, in that order; junction bases with no gene match: 17. The germline V gene has CDR1 MNHEY and CDR2 SVGAGI. The CDR3 length is 16 residues. CDR3 in amino acids: CASSTLGGQPVFGYTF. The CDR3 DNA follows: TGTGCCAGCAGCACCCTGGGGGGACAGCCGGTCTTTGGCTACACCTTC.

This clonotype was detected ten times or more. This rearrangement joins TRBV6-5 to TRBJ1-1; D uncertain. V lost 0 bases and J lost 1, with 6 bases in between. The V gene's germline CDR1 is MNHEY and CDR2 SVGAGI. The CDR3 covers 14 residues. CDR3 in amino acids: CASSYSSRNTEAFF. CDR3 DNA: TGTGCCAGCAGTTACTCGAGCCGGAACACTGAAGCTTTCTTT.

This clonotype occurred many times. The chain uses TRBV24-1 and TRBJ2-2; D is perhaps TRBD2 (6 bases). The CDR3 covers 15 residues. Trimming removed 3 bases from V and 3 bases from J, with 10 bases in between. From germline, CDR1 is KGHDR and CDR2 SFDVKD. This CDR3 is CATSDRWEDTGELFF. The CDR3 bases are TGTGCCACCAGTGATCGTTGGGAGGACACCGGGGAGCTGTTTTTT.

This clonotype was recorded only once. The chain carries TRBV11-2 and TRBJ2-1; D ambiguous. Between the trimmed V and J ends, which lost 1 base and 3 bases, there was a span of 10 bases. The CDR3 loop spans 15 amino acids. Germline CDR1 reads SGHAT; CDR2 reads FQNNGV. The DNA for the CDR3 is TGTGCCAGCAGCTTAGTGGGGATGGGCTACAATGAGCAGTTCTTC. Translation: CASSLVGMGYNEQFF.

This clonotype was counted ten times or more. The J gene is TRBJ2-3, the V gene TRBV6-1; TRBD1 might be the D (6 bases). Per the germline V gene, CDR1 is MNHNS and CDR2 is SASEGT. The CDR3 contains 13 residues. The ends were cut back, 9 bases at V and 3 bases at J, with 13 bases in the middle. The CDR3 nucleotides read TGTGCCAGTAACTTCCAGGGGACAGATACGCAGTATTTT. It translates to CASNFQGTDTQYF.

This clonotype was counted only a few times. A much bigger clone sits one base away, suggesting this may be a read error. The CDR3 DNA reads as TGTGCCAGCAGCACCTCCGGGACCTACGCCTACAATGAGCAGTACTTC. This sequence encodes CASSTSGTYAYNEQYF. The genes are TRBV11-3 and TRBJ2-7, with D tentatively TRBD1 or TRBD2 (5 bases each). The CDR3 totals 16 residues. Trimming stripped 5 bases from V and 7 bases from J, with 24 bases between. Looked up from germline, CDR1 is SGHNT and CDR2 is YENEEA.

The rearrangement links TRBV7-2 to TRBJ1-4; D is uncertain. The CDR3 totals 13 residues. The germline V gene encodes CDR1 SGHTA and CDR2 FQGNSA. V was clipped by 5 bases and J by 8 bases, with 12 bases between them. CDR3 loop: CASSLPTSEKLFF. CDR3 coding DNA: TGTGCCAGCAGCCTACCGACTAGCGAAAAACTGTTTTTT.

To note about this clonotype: A read error may produce the germline difference seen at one junction end. This chain connects TRBV9 to TRBJ1-1, with 7 bases fitting TRBD1. The CDR3 extends over 19 amino acids. CDR1 is SGDLS, CDR2 YYNGEE, per germline. CDR3 protein: CASSVEGADPDVRNTGAFF. The DNA of the CDR3 is TGTGCCAGCAGCGTAGAGGGGGCCGATCCCGATGTACGGAACACTGGAGCTTTCTTT.

The table lists this clonotype with many counts. This rearrangement joins TRBV19 to TRBJ1-5; D not certain. Germline CDR1 is LNHDA and CDR2 is SQIVND (reference sequence). V lost 0 bases and J 10 bases, leaving 16 bases between the germline ends. This CDR3 has 15 amino acids. Here the CDR3 DNA reads TGTGCCAGTAGTATAGATGGAGGAGGGCAACAACCCCAGCATTTT. Translation: CASSIDGGGQQPQHF.

The chain links TRBV20-1 to TRBJ2-5, with a tentative D call TRBD1 (7 bases). The CDR3 totals 13 residues. Trimming took 5 bases from V and 5 from J, leaving 15 bases between them. Germline V gene lookup returns CDR1 DFQATT and CDR2 SNEGSKA (reference sequence). This CDR3 reads CSASRTGGETQYF. CDR3 nucleotides: TGCAGTGCTTCCCGGACAGGAGGGGAGACCCAGTACTTC.

Points on this clonotype: As the CDR3 is not closed by the conserved phenylalanine or tryptophan, this likely results from a read error. The V and J genes are TRBV10-3 and TRBJ1-2; D not certain. This CDR3 is 14 amino acids long. Germline V lookup: CDR1 ENHRY, CDR2 SYGVKD. Trimming took 4 bases from V and 2 from J, leaving 11 bases between them. The CDR3, as DNA: TGTGCCATCAGTGGGTCGAAGAGAAACTATGGCTACACCTAC. Its protein is CAISGSKRNYGYTY.

This clonotype was detected many times. The chain recombines TRBV11-3 with TRBJ2-3; no clear D. The germline V gene encodes CDR1 SGHNT and CDR2 YENEEA. The CDR3 totals 13 residues. V lost 2 bases, J lost 0 bases, and 3 bases lay in between. This CDR3 is CASSLLSTDTQYF. CDR3 DNA sequence: TGTGCCAGCAGCTTACTCAGCACAGATACGCAGTATTTT.

The chain combines TRBV29-1 with TRBJ2-1; the D is unclear. This CDR3 comprises 13 residues. The germline V gene encodes CDR1 SQVTM and CDR2 ANQGSEA. Trimming removed 6 bases at V and 6 bases at J, with 15 bases between. In nucleotides, the CDR3 is TGCAGCGTAGGAATAGAAAGGAGCAATGAGCAGTTCTTC. Translation: CSVGIERSNEQFF.

This clonotype has ten or more counts. V gene TRBV28 combines with J gene TRBJ2-3; no definite D call. The CDR3 runs to 13 residues. Germline V gene data show CDR1 as MDHEN and CDR2 as SYDVKM. The V end was cut by 7 bases, the J end by 1 base, with 9 bases between. The CDR3 DNA reads TGTGCCAGCACCTTCATCCGCACAGATACGCAGTATTTT. Its translation: CASTFIRTDTQYF.

The V gene is TRBV25-1, the J gene TRBJ1-2; possibly TRBD1 for D (5 bases). The V and J ends lost 10 bases and 3 bases respectively, with 18 bases between them. Looked up from germline, CDR1 is MGHDK and CDR2 is SYGVNS. The CDR3 has 14 residues. The DNA for the CDR3 is TGTGCCACCGATCCGGGACTGGGATACTATGGCTACACCTTC. Its translation is CATDPGLGYYGYTF.

This clonotype was detected many times. This chain uses TRBV2 with TRBJ1-3, with TRBD1 identical over 7 bases. Germline lookup yields CDR1 SNHLY and CDR2 FYNNEI. V trimming: 6 bases; J trimming: 0 bases; junction bases outside the gene matches: 5. The CDR3 consists of 15 residues. CDR3: CASSQDRTSGNTIYF. The CDR3, as DNA: TGTGCCAGCAGCCAGGACAGGACCTCTGGAAACACCATATATTTT. The complete variable domain, with remaining parts taken from reference TRBV2 and TRBJ1-3, reads EPEVTQTPSHQVTQMGQEVILRCVPISNHLYFYWYRQILGQKVEFLVSFYNNEISEKSEIFDDQFSVERPDGSNFTLKIRSTKLEDSAMYFCASSQDRTSGNTIYFGEGSWLTVV.

This clonotype was counted ten times or more. This chain links TRBV6-1 with TRBJ1-5; D not resolved. The CDR3 contains 14 residues. With 7 bases removed from V and 9 bases from J, the gap between germline ends came to 19 bases. Germline CDR1 reads MNHNS; CDR2 reads SASEGT. The CDR3 region is CASITESRVGPQHF. The CDR3 DNA follows: TGTGCCAGCATCACCGAGAGTAGGGTTGGGCCCCAGCATTTT.

Turning to this clonotype: This may stem from a read error, because a much larger clone lies one nucleotide away. The gene calls are TRBV6-5 and TRBJ2-1; possibly TRBD1 for D (5 bases). Germline CDR1 is MNHEY and CDR2 is SVGAGI. CDR3 length equals 15 residues. The CDR3 loop reads CASSSLRQKNNGQFF. DNA for the CDR3: TGTGCCAGCAGTTCTCTTCGACAGAAAAATAATGGGCAGTTCTTC.

This clonotype has ten or more counts. The chain combines TRBV12-3 or TRBV12-4 with TRBJ1-3, with TRBD1 as a possible D gene (6 bases). V was trimmed by 3 bases and J by 0 bases, leaving 9 bases between them. CDR3 length equals 15 residues. The CDR3 reads CASSLTGISGNTIYF. As DNA, the CDR3 is TGTGCCAGCAGTTTGACAGGAATCTCTGGAAACACCATATATTTT.

At least ten counts were recorded for this clonotype. This chain connects TRBV6-5 to TRBJ2-5, with D possibly being TRBD2 (5 bases). This CDR3 has 14 residues. Germline values: CDR1 MNHEY, CDR2 SVGAGI. Deletions cut 4 bases from V and 5 bases from J, with 14 bases between. The CDR3 spells CASSSIARGETQYF. The CDR3 region has the DNA TGTGCCAGCAGTTCTATAGCTCGAGGGGAGACCCAGTACTTC.

This clonotype was detected ten times or more. In nucleotides, the CDR3 is TGCGCCAGCAGGGAGGGGGACAACTATGGCTACACCTTC. Translation gives CASREGDNYGYTF. The rearrangement uses TRBV5-1 and TRBJ1-2; D possibly corresponds to TRBD1 (6 bases). V was trimmed by 5 bases and J by 2 bases, leaving 10 bases between them. The germline CDR1 and CDR2 sequences are SGHRS and YFSETQ. The CDR3 contains 13 residues.

This clonotype was counted at least ten times. The rearrangement uses TRBV28 and TRBJ2-7; possibly TRBD1 for D (6 bases). The CDR3 runs to 13 residues. Germline V lookup: CDR1 MDHEN, CDR2 SYDVKM. Trimming took 5 bases from V and 6 from J, leaving 14 bases between them. The CDR3 reads CASSPPGVREQYF. For the CDR3, the DNA is TGTGCCAGCAGTCCGCCAGGGGTGCGCGAGCAGTACTTC. Supplemented by reference TRBV28 and TRBJ2-7, the full variable domain reads DVKVTQSSRYLVKRTGEKVFLECVQDMDHENMFWYRQDPGLGLRLIYFSYDVKMKEKGDIPEGYSVSREKKERFSLILESASTNQTSMYLCASSPPGVREQYFGPGTRLTVT.

There are many counts of this clonotype. The rearrangement links TRBV14 to TRBJ2-5; D is perhaps TRBD1 or TRBD2 (5 bases each). CDR3 length: 18 residues. Trimming removed 1 base from V and 3 bases from J, with 21 bases in between. Germline V CDR1 and CDR2: SGHDN, FVKESK. For the CDR3, the DNA is TGTGCCAGCAGCCAAGTTCGTAACGGATGGGGGTTGGAAGAGACCCAGTACTTC. Protein sequence: CASSQVRNGWGLEETQYF.

The rearrangement links TRBV29-1 to TRBJ2-5; TRBD1 matches 9 bases. The CDR3 length is 13 residues. Germline values: CDR1 SQVTM, CDR2 ANQGSEA. J was trimmed by 0 bases and V by 7 bases; bases with no gene match: 3. The CDR3 here is CSARQGDQETQYF. DNA of the CDR3: TGCAGCGCCCGACAGGGGGACCAAGAGACCCAGTACTTC.

The chain couples TRBV14 to TRBJ1-6; tentative D call: TRBD1 (6 bases). Per the germline V gene, CDR1 is SGHDN and CDR2 is FVKESK. This CDR3 is built from 14 residues. Trimming left V 4 bases short and J 6 bases short, with 10 bases between. The CDR3 region is CASSPGQPNSPLHF. In DNA form, the CDR3 reads TGTGCCAGCAGCCCCGGACAGCCTAATTCACCCCTCCACTTT.

The chain is built from TRBV7-9 and TRBJ2-1, with 12 nucleotides matching TRBD2. V trimming: 5 bases; J trimming: 12 bases; junction bases outside the gene matches: 11. CDR3 length: 15 amino acids. CDR1 and CDR2 (germline): SEHNR, FQNEAQ (reference sequence). CDR3 protein: CASSLRLAGAGGQFF. The CDR3 coding sequence is TGTGCCAGCAGCCTGCGACTAGCGGGAGCGGGTGGGCAGTTCTTC.

There are many counts of this clonotype. V usage is TRBV5-6 and J usage is TRBJ1-4; D possibly corresponds to TRBD1 (6 bases). V shed 1 base and J shed 5 bases, with 9 bases lying between them. CDR1 SGHDT and CDR2 YYEEEE come from the germline V gene. The CDR3 runs to 14 residues. The CDR3 DNA follows: TGTGCCAGCAGCTTGAGACAGGCGAATGAAAAACTGTTTTTT. Its protein product is CASSLRQANEKLFF.

This clonotype was detected many times. Possible read error: a much larger clone is one base away. The gene calls are TRBV19 and TRBJ1-6; the match to TRBD1 covers 7 bases. The germline CDR1 and CDR2 sequences are LNHDA and SQIVND (reference sequence). The CDR3 sequence is 16 residues long. The CDR3: CAGSIAGTATNSPLHF. DNA of the CDR3: TGTGCCGGTAGTATAGCCGGGACAGCAACTAATTCACCCCTCCACTTT.

The chain links TRBV7-9 to TRBJ2-3; 10 nucleotides agree with TRBD1. This CDR3 contains 18 residues. The junction had 13 bases not matched to a gene; V was cut back by 5 bases and J by 2 bases. Germline V gives CDR1 SEHNR, CDR2 FQNEAQ (reference sequence). The CDR3 nucleotides are TGTGCCAGCAGCCCCGGGACAGGGGAGGGGAATTTCACAGATACGCAGTATTTT. Residues: CASSPGTGEGNFTDTQYF.